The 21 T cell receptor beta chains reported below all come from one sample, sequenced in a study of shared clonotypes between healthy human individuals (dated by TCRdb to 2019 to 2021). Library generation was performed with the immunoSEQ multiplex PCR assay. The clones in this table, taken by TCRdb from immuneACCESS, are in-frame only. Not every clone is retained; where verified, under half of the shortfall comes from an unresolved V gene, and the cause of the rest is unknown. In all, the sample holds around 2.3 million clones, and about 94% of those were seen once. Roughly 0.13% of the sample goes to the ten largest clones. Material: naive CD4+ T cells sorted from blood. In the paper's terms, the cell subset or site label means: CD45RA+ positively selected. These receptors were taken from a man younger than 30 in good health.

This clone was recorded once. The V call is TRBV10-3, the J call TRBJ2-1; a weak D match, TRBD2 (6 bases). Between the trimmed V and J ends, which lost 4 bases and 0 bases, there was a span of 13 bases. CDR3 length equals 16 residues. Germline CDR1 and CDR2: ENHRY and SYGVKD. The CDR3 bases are TGTGCCATCAGTGTACCGAGCGGGTCCTCCTACAATGAGCAGTTCTTC. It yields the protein CAISVPSGSSYNEQFF.

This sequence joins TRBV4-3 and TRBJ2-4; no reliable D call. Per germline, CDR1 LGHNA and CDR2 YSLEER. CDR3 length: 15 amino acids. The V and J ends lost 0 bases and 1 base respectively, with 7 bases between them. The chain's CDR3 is CASSQDVGAKNIQYF. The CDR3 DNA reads TGCGCCAGCAGCCAAGATGTGGGGGCCAAAAACATTCAGTACTTC.

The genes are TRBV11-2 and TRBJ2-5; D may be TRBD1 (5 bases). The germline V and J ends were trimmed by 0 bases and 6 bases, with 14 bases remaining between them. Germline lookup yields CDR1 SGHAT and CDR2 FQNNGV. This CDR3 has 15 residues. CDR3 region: CASSLDTGTFQTQYF. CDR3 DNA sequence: TGTGCCAGCAGCTTAGATACAGGCACTTTCCAGACCCAGTACTTC.

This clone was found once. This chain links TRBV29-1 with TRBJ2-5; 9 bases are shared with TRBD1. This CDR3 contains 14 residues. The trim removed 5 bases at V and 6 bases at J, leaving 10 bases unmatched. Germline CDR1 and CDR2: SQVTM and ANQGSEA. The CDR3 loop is CSVPGTGQRKTQYF. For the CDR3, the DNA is TGCAGCGTTCCCGGGACAGGGCAGCGAAAGACCCAGTACTTC.

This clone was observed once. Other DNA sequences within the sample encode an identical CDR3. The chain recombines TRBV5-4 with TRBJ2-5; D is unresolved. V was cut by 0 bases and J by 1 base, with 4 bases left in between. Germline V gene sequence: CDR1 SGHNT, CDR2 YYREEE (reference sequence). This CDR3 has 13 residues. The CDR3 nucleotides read TGTGCCAGCAGCTTGGGACTCCAAGAGACCCAGTACTTC. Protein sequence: CASSLGLQETQYF. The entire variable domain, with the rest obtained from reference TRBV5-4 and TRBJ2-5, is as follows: ETGVTQSPTHLIKTRGQQVTLRCSSQSGHNTVSWYQQALGQGPQFIFQYYREEENGRGNFPPRFSGLQFPNYSSELNVNALELDDSALYLCASSLGLQETQYFGPGTRLLVL.

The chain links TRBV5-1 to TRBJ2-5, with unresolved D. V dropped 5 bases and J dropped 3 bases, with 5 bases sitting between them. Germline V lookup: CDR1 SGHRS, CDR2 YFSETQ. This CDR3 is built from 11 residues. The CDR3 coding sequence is TGCGCCAGCAGGTTAGAAGAGACCCAGTACTTC. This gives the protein CASRLEETQYF.

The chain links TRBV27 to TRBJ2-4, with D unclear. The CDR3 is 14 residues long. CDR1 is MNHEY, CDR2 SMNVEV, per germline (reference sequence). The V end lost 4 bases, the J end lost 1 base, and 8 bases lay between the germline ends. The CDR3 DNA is TGTGCCAGCAGTTCCTTAACGGCCAAAAACATTCAGTACTTC. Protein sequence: CASSSLTAKNIQYF.

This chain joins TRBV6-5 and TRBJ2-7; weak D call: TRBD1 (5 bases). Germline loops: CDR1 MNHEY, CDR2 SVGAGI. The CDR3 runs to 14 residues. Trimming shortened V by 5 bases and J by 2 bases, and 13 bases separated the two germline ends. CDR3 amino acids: CASSGAKGTYEQYF. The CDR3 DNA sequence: TGTGCCAGCAGTGGTGCTAAGGGGACCTACGAGCAGTACTTC.

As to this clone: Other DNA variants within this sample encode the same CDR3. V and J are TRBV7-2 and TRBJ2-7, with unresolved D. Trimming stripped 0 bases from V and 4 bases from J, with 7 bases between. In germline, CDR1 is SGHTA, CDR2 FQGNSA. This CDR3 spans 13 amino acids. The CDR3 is CASSLARGYEQYF. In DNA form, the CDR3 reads TGTGCCAGCAGCTTAGCACGAGGTTACGAGCAGTACTTC.

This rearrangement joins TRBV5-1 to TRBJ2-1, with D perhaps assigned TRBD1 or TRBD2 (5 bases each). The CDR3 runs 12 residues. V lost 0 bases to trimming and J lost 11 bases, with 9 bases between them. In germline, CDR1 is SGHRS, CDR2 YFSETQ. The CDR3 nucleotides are TGCGCCAGCAGCTTGGGTGGGGGTCAGCAGTTCTTC. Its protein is CASSLGGGQQFF.

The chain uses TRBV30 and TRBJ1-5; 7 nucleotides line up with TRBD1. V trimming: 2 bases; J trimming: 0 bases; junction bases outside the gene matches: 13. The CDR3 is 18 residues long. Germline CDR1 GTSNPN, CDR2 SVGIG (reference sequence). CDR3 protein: CAWSTGDGSLDSNQPQHF. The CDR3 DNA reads TGTGCCTGGAGTACAGGGGATGGGTCCCTGGATAGCAATCAGCCCCAGCATTTT.

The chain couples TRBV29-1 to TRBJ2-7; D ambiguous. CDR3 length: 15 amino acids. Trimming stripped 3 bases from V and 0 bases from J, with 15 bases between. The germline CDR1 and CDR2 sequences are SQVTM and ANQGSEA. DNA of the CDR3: TGCAGCGTTGAGGGTTTGACGGATAGCTCCTACGAGCAGTACTTC. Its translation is CSVEGLTDSSYEQYF.

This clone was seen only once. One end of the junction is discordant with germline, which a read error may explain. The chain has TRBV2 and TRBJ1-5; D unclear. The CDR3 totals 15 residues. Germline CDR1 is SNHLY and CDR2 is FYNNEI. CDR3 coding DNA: TGTGCCAGCAATGAACAAGTTAATAGCAATCAGCCCCAGCATTTT. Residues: CASNEQVNSNQPQHF.

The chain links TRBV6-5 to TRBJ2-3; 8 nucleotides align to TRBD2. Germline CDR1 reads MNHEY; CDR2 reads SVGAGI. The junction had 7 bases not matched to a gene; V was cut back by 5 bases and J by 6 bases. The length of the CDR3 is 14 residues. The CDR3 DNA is TGTGCCAGCAGTCGCGGGAGGCCCCAGGATACGCAGTATTTT. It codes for CASSRGRPQDTQYF.

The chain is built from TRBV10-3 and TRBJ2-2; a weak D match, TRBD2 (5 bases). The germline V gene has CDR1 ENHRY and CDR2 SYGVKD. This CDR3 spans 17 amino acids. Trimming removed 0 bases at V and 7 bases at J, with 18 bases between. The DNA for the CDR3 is TGTGCCATCAGTGAGTCGAAGCGGCTCGAAATGGGCGGGGAGCTGTTTTTT. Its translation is CAISESKRLEMGGELFF.

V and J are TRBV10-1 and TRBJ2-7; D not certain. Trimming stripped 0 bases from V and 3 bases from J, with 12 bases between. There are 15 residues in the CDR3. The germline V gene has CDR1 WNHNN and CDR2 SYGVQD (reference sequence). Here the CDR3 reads CASSESACQRYEQYF. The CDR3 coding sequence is TGCGCCAGCAGTGAGTCAGCATGTCAGCGCTACGAGCAGTACTTC.

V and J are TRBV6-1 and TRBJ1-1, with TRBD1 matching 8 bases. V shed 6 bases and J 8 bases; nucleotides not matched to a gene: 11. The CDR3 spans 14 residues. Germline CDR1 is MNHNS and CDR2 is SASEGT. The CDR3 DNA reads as TGTGCCAGCAGCGCCACAGACAGGGGCGGGGAAGCTTTCTTT. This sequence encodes CASSATDRGGEAFF.

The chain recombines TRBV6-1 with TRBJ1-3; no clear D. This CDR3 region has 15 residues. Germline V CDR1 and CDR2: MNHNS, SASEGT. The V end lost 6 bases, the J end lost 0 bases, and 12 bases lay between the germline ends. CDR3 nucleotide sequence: TGTGCCAGCAGGTCTTTCTCGGCCTCTGGAAACACCATATATTTT. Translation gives CASRSFSASGNTIYF.

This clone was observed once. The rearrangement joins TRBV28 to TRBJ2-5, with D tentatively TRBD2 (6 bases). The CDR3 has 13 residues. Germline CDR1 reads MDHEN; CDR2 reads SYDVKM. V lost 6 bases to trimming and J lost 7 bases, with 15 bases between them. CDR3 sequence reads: CASSPASRGTQYF. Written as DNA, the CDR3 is TGTGCCAGCAGCCCGGCCTCGCGGGGGACCCAGTACTTC.

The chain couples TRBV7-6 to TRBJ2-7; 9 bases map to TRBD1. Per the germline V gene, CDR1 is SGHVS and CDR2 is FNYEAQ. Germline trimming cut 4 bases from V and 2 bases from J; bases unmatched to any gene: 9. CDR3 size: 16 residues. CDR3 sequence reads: CASSSDPGQGTYEQYF. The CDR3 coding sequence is TGTGCCAGCAGCTCTGACCCGGGACAGGGAACCTACGAGCAGTACTTC.

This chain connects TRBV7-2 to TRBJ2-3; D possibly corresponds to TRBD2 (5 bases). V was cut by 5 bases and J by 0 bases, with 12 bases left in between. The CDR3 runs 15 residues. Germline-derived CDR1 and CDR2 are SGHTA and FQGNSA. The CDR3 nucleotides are TGTGCCAGCAGCGCGAGCGGTTCTAGCACAGATACGCAGTATTTT. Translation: CASSASGSSTDTQYF.